This TCR beta chain was documented in a study of T cells in Graves' hyperthyroidism and ophthalmopathy. Diagnosis of hyperthyroidism was new in patients aged 18 to 65, and its duration was under 2 months. Out of less than 12 ml of fresh peripheral blood came the PBMCs. Germline V gene lookup returns CDR1 SQVTM and CDR2 ANQGSEA. The ends lost 4 bases at V and 5 bases at J; junction bases unmatched: 6. This CDR3 has 13 residues. Amplification of TCR beta CDR3 regions was performed using RNA transcripts as template. The HTBI set primed first-round TCR CDR3 RT-PCR. TCRdb reprocessed the multiplex PCR reads via MiXCR and lists one record per CDR3 protein. This table holds 300,000 to 350,000 distinct CDR3 sequences, roughly 21% found once.

The sequence came from a woman between 50 and 59 years old with Graves' hyperthyroidism. V is TRBV29-1 and J is TRBJ1-1; 8 bases line up with TRBD1. Sequenced sample: blood. The CDR3 sequence is CSVAGGGGTEAFF. The DNA of the CDR3 is TGCAGCGTTGCAGGGGGCGGAGGGACTGAAGCTTTCTTT.